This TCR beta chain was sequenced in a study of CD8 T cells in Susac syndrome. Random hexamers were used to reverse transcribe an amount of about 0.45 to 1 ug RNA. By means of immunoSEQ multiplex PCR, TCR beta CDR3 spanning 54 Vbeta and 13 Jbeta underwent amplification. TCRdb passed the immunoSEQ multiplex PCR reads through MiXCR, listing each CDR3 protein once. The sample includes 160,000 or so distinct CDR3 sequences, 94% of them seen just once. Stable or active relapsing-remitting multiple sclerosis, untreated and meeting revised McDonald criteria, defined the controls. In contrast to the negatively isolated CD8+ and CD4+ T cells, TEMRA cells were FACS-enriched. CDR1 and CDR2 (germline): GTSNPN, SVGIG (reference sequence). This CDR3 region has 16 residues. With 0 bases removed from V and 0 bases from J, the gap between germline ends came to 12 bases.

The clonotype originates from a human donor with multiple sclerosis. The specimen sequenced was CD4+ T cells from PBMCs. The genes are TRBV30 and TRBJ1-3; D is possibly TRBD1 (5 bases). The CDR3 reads CAWSVLSGTSGNTIYF. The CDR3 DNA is TGTGCCTGGAGTGTACTAAGCGGGACCTCTGGAAACACCATATATTTT.